This T cell receptor beta chain came from a study of OX40 agonist ivuxolimab in advanced cancers. Using immunoSEQ multiplex PCR, the repertoire was profiled, and TCRdb retains in-frame clones only, with some absent. The sample yields around 15,000 clones, roughly 75% seen once. Regarding the study as a whole: With doses of 0.1 to 3.0 mg/kg, CD4+ and CD8+ blood T cells had undergone clonal expansion by week 6. Antigen specificity remained undetermined for the expanded peripheral T cells. Low normalized T-cell clonal expansion was also seen in some nonresponders.

The CDR3 has 18 residues. The trim removed 6 bases at V and 1 base at J, leaving 10 bases unmatched. Germline V gives CDR1 MNHEY, CDR2 SMNVEV (reference sequence). As to this clone: The target antigen is unknown.

This receptor was taken from an adult with an advanced solid tumor such as melanoma, head and neck, liver or kidney cancer. The material sequenced was CD4+ or CD8+ T cells sorted from blood, taken in a trial of the OX40 agonist ivuxolimab. The chain carries TRBV27 and TRBJ1-4, with TRBD1 matching over 11 bases. DNA for the CDR3: TGTGCCAGCAGGGAAGGGACAGGGGGGATCGGAACTAATGAAAAACTGTTTTTT. This translates into CASREGTGGIGTNEKLFF.